These 3 T cell receptor beta chains were all obtained from the same sample, sequenced in a study of lymphopenia after photon versus proton radiotherapy. TCRdb keeps only in-frame clones here, not all; method: immunoSEQ multiplex PCR. The sample has 15,000 to 20,000 clones; about nine tenths are singletons. The sample consisted of peripheral blood, taken from a patient treated with proton-based radiotherapy. These receptors originate from a man between 65 and 79 years old with pancreatic cancer.

This clone was found a few times. The CDR3 sequence is CASSANGVWLFF. CDR3 bases: TGTGCCAGCAGTGCTAATGGGGTTTGGCTGTTTTTT. This chain uses TRBV2 with TRBJ1-4; D gene uncertain. CDR1 SNHLY and CDR2 FYNNEI come from the germline V gene. Trimming removed 4 bases from V and 14 bases from J, with 14 bases in between. CDR3 length: 12 residues.

The V and J genes are TRBV19 and TRBJ2-3, with D uncertain. This CDR3 spans 11 amino acids. Per the germline V gene, CDR1 is LNHDA and CDR2 is SQIVND (reference sequence). Trimming shortened V by 5 bases and J by 5 bases, and 5 bases separated the two germline ends. The CDR3 here is CASSSGDTQYF. The CDR3 DNA sequence: TGTGCCAGTAGTTCAGGAGATACGCAGTATTTT.

The chain recombines TRBV30 with TRBJ2-5; D might be TRBD1 or TRBD2, each matching 5 bases. The V end was cut by 0 bases, the J end by 11 bases, with 19 bases between. CDR1 and CDR2 from the germline V gene are GTSNPN and SVGIG (reference sequence). This CDR3 comprises 14 residues. In DNA form, the CDR3 reads TGTGCCTGGAGTGTACCGGGGCCCCATCCAGAGCAGTACTTC. This encodes CAWSVPGPHPEQYF.